This T cell receptor beta chain was sequenced during a study of blood T cell repertoires in COVID-19. Study overall: T cells, B-cell-depleted T cells, or PBMCs provided the cDNA or gDNA that served as material.

Original methodology: Reference gene primers were amplified, and this amplification served to estimate nucleated cell counts. Some clones are missing from TCRdb's copy, which holds only in-frame ones; the method was immunoSEQ multiplex PCR. The V and J calls and clone size come from that table; D and trimming were worked out from the DNA. The profile shows approximately 140,000 clones, roughly four fifths of them singletons. Germline V gene data show CDR1 as SGHTS and CDR2 as YDEGEE. CDR3 length equals 15 residues. V trimming: 1 base; J trimming: 4 bases; junction bases outside the gene matches: 7. This clone was counted only a few times.

Sample: peripheral blood. This TCR derives from a human donor with acute or convalescent COVID-19. The donor label of this sample is uncertain. The V call is TRBV5-8, the J call TRBJ1-2; TRBD1 aligns across 7 bases. The chain's CDR3 is CASSLMGAGGYGYTF. In DNA, the CDR3 is TGTGCCAGCAGCTTGATGGGGGCAGGGGGCTATGGCTACACCTTC.